The T cell receptor (beta chain) under discussion was sequenced for a study of cytomegalovirus exposure and HLA in healthy donors. Study results and caveats: It was approximately 150 TCR beta chains that were listed as cytomegalovirus-associated. A later analysis linked 16,951 TCR beta sequences to HLA alleles at 0.05 false discovery rate.

With 60 Vbeta and 13 Jbeta primers, the PCR was carried out. Clones were sequenced by immunoSEQ multiplex PCR, and TCRdb holds only the in-frame ones, with some missing. The table includes 160,000 or so clones, roughly 80% detected once. The germline CDR1 and CDR2 sequences are SGHAT and FQNNGV. V shed 5 bases and J shed 2 bases, with 18 bases lying between them. The CDR3 covers 16 residues. This clone has a handful of counts. Its antigen is still unknown. The sequencing input was PBMCs. This chain links TRBV11-2 with TRBJ1-2, with D possibly TRBD1 on 6 matching bases. The receptor comes from a man aged 50 to 60 in good health and CMV-seropositive. DNA for the CDR3: TGTGCCAGCAGCACGACAGGCTCAATGCCCAACTATGGCTACACCTTC. This gives the protein CASSTTGSMPNYGYTF.